Following are 27 T cell receptor beta chains from one sample sequenced in a study of cytomegalovirus exposure and HLA in healthy donors. The PCR had 60 Vbeta and 13 Jbeta primers. Some clones are missing from TCRdb's copy, which holds only in-frame ones; the method was immunoSEQ multiplex PCR. The sample records about 200,000 clones, around 90% being singletons. Sequencing was carried out using PBMCs. These receptors were taken from a boy under 10 years old in good health and CMV-seronegative.

J is TRBJ2-1 and V is TRBV5-1, with 9 bases fitting TRBD1. The CDR3 runs 15 residues. V dropped 3 bases and J dropped 7; count of bases not matched to a gene: 8. Germline CDR1 SGHRS, CDR2 YFSETQ. CDR3 region: CASSSIGTGRNEQFF. DNA for the CDR3: TGCGCCAGCAGCTCTATAGGGACAGGGCGGAATGAGCAGTTCTTC.

This sequence joins TRBV11-1 and TRBJ2-1; 8 nucleotides line up with TRBD1. V lost 5 bases and J lost 4; bases outside the gene matches: 10. Germline assignment: CDR1 SGHAT and CDR2 FQDESV (reference sequence). The CDR3 sequence is 16 residues long. The CDR3 DNA reads TGTGCCAGCAGCCCCACCGGGACAGGTGTATACAATGAGCAGTTCTTC. The encoded protein is CASSPTGTGVYNEQFF.

CDR3 residues: CATSRAGLAGDGNEQFF. DNA of the CDR3: TGTGCCACCAGCAGAGCAGGACTAGCGGGGGACGGAAATGAGCAGTTCTTC. V gene TRBV15 combines with J gene TRBJ2-1; TRBD2 aligns across 13 bases. V was clipped by 1 base and J by 7 bases; unmatched bases: 7. The CDR3 contains 17 residues. CDR1 and CDR2 from the germline V gene are LNHNV and YYDKDF (reference sequence).

This clone has a handful of counts. V and J are TRBV18 and TRBJ1-2; maybe TRBD1 (5 bases). This CDR3 contains 14 residues. In germline, CDR1 is KGHSH, CDR2 LQKENI. V was clipped by 3 bases and J by 4 bases, with 12 bases between them. In DNA, the CDR3 is TGTGCCAGCTCACCGGAGGGGCAGGGCTATGGCTACACCTTC. This encodes CASSPEGQGYGYTF.

The chain joins TRBV18 to TRBJ2-7; 7 bases are shared with TRBD1. The CDR3 sequence is 13 residues long. Unmatched junction bases numbered 6, after V lost 5 bases and J lost 5 bases. Germline V gene data show CDR1 as KGHSH and CDR2 as LQKENI. The CDR3 DNA is TGTGCCAGCTCAACCCGACAGGGAGACGAGCAGTACTTC. Its protein is CASSTRQGDEQYF. Full variable domain (remainder filled in from reference TRBV18 and TRBJ2-7): NAGVMQNPRHLVRRRGQEARLRCSPMKGHSHVYWYRQLPEEGLKFMVYLQKENIIDESGMPKERFSAEFPKEGPSILRIQQVVRGDSAAYFCASSTRQGDEQYFGPGTRLTVT.

This chain uses TRBV19 with TRBJ2-3; TRBD2 agrees at 8 bases. V lost 2 bases to trimming and J lost 0 bases; unmatched junction nucleotides: 4. The CDR3 length is 16 residues. Germline V gene data show CDR1 as LNHDA and CDR2 as SQIVND (reference sequence). The CDR3 DNA is TGTGCCAGTAGTATACTGGCGGGGGGAAGCACAGATACGCAGTATTTT. It encodes CASSILAGGSTDTQYF.

The J gene is TRBJ2-7, the V gene TRBV28, with TRBD1 identical over 9 bases. V trimming: 5 bases; J trimming: 2 bases; junction bases outside the gene matches: 13. This CDR3 is 17 amino acids long. CDR1 and CDR2 from the germline V gene are MDHEN and SYDVKM. CDR3 sequence (DNA): TGTGCCAGCAGTCCCCCGCCGGGGACAGGGCCTACCTACGAGCAGTACTTC. Translated: CASSPPPGTGPTYEQYF.

The V call is TRBV9, the J call TRBJ1-6; D remains unclear. Trimming shortened V by 2 bases and J by 7 bases, and 4 bases separated the two germline ends. Germline V gene data show CDR1 as SGDLS and CDR2 as YYNGEE. The CDR3 consists of 12 residues. The CDR3 DNA reads as TGTGCCAGCAGCGTCGGGAATTCACCCCTCCACTTT. It codes for CASSVGNSPLHF.

V usage is TRBV11-2 and J usage is TRBJ2-3; D is ambiguous. The CDR3 contains 14 residues. CDR1 and CDR2 from the germline V gene are SGHAT and FQNNGV. The germline V and J ends were trimmed by 5 bases and 5 bases, with 14 bases remaining between them. CDR3 residues: CASSLRQRIDTQYF. CDR3 sequence (DNA): TGTGCCAGCAGCCTACGACAAAGGATAGATACGCAGTATTTT.

The chain links TRBV4-2 to TRBJ2-7; TRBD2 aligns across 12 bases. CDR1 is LGHNA, CDR2 YNFKEQ, per germline. V trimming: 5 bases; J trimming: 4 bases; junction bases outside the gene matches: 12. The CDR3 sequence is 17 residues long. The CDR3 here is CASSEDLAGGPSYEQYF. CDR3 coding DNA: TGTGCCAGCAGCGAGGATCTAGCGGGAGGGCCCTCTTACGAGCAGTACTTC.

This chain links TRBV4-1 with TRBJ1-4; possibly TRBD1 for D (6 bases). Germline V gives CDR1 MGHRA, CDR2 YSYEKL. The CDR3 length is 19 residues. Trimming pared 2 bases from V and 2 bases from J, leaving 21 bases between. The CDR3 sequence is CASSQTLTGGFRTNEKLFF. The DNA of the CDR3 is TGCGCCAGCAGCCAAACCTTGACTGGGGGCTTTAGGACTAATGAAAAACTGTTTTTT.

The rearrangement uses TRBV30 and TRBJ1-2; D call uncertain. CDR1 GTSNPN and CDR2 SVGIG come from the germline V gene (reference sequence). V was pared by 3 bases and J by 4 bases, with 15 bases between. The CDR3 sequence is 14 residues long. The CDR3 DNA follows: TGTGCCTGGAGCCCAGGAGCGGGCCCCTATGGCTACACCTTC. It yields the protein CAWSPGAGPYGYTF.

The chain is built from TRBV28 and TRBJ2-3; 8 bases are a match to TRBD1. Germline trimming cut 3 bases from V and 0 bases from J; bases unmatched to any gene: 11. This CDR3 contains 18 residues. The germline gives CDR1 MDHEN, CDR2 SYDVKM. The CDR3, as DNA: TGTGCCAGCAGTTTTTCAGGGACAGGCATAGTCAGCACAGATACGCAGTATTTT. The encoded protein is CASSFSGTGIVSTDTQYF.

The chain couples TRBV28 to TRBJ1-2; D perhaps matches TRBD1 (5 bases). V was pared by 5 bases and J by 2 bases, with 12 bases between. Germline CDR1 is MDHEN and CDR2 is SYDVKM. The CDR3 has 14 amino acids. The CDR3 DNA sequence: TGTGCCAGCAGTGGGGCGAGGACCAACTATGGCTACACCTTC. As protein: CASSGARTNYGYTF.

The chain is built from TRBV2 and TRBJ1-1; D gene uncertain. V lost 7 bases and J 0 bases, leaving 15 bases between the germline ends. The CDR3 loop spans 15 amino acids. Germline CDR1 reads SNHLY; CDR2 reads FYNNEI. CDR3 region: CASKPSHSMNTEAFF. CDR3 DNA: TGTGCCAGCAAACCCTCCCACAGTATGAACACTGAAGCTTTCTTT.

The table lists this clone with a count of one. The germline gene is not matched at one end of the junction; a read error may be the cause. Other nucleotide sequences in the sample specify the same CDR3. The chain joins TRBV2 to TRBJ1-6, with unresolved D. CDR3 length equals 15 residues. The germline V gene encodes CDR1 SNHLY and CDR2 FYNNEI. The CDR3 reads CASSDPESYNSPLHF. DNA of the CDR3: TGTGCCAGCAGTGACCCCGAGTCCTATAATTCCCCCCTCCACTTT.

CDR3 region: CAISGTDSGNTIYF. The CDR3 nucleotides are TGTGCCATCAGTGGGACAGACTCTGGAAACACCATATATTTT. The chain couples TRBV10-3 to TRBJ1-3; tentatively, D is TRBD1 (6 bases). V lost 4 bases and J 0 bases, leaving 7 bases between the germline ends. Germline assignment: CDR1 ENHRY and CDR2 SYGVKD. CDR3 length: 14 residues.

This chain uses TRBV28 with TRBJ1-2; TRBD1 matches at 10 bases. Germline CDR1 reads MDHEN; CDR2 reads SYDVKM. The CDR3 totals 15 residues. J lost 5 bases, V lost 3 bases, and 6 bases had no gene match. In DNA, the CDR3 is TGTGCCAGCAGTTTCTCCTCGGGACAGGGGTATGGCTACACCTTC. This sequence encodes CASSFSSGQGYGYTF.

The rearrangement joins TRBV6-5 to TRBJ2-3, with D possibly matching TRBD2 (6 bases). Germline values: CDR1 MNHEY, CDR2 SVGAGI. Trimming cost V 7 bases and J 7 bases, with 12 bases left between them. This CDR3 has 12 amino acids. The CDR3 loop reads CASTSGTHTQYF. CDR3 coding DNA: TGTGCCAGCACCTCCGGGACTCATACGCAGTATTTT.

The chain has TRBV10-1 and TRBJ2-7, with D unresolved. The germline V gene encodes CDR1 WNHNN and CDR2 SYGVQD (reference sequence). The CDR3 loop spans 13 amino acids. Trimming cost V 0 bases and J 7 bases, with 10 bases left between them. CDR3 coding DNA: TGCGCCAGCAGTGAGTCACAGTCGGATGAGCAGTACTTC. Translation gives CASSESQSDEQYF.

This rearrangement joins TRBV6-1 to TRBJ2-3; the match to TRBD2 covers 11 bases. J lost 3 bases, V lost 8 bases, and 7 bases had no gene match. The germline gives CDR1 MNHNS, CDR2 SASEGT. This CDR3 comprises 15 residues. Here the CDR3 DNA reads TGTGCCAGCGGCTGGACTAGCGGGTTGACAGATACGCAGTATTTT. This sequence encodes CASGWTSGLTDTQYF.

This clone showed up just a few times. The J gene is TRBJ2-1, the V gene TRBV7-9; tentatively, D is TRBD2 (7 bases). The CDR3 spans 15 residues. Germline-derived CDR1 and CDR2 are SEHNR and FQNEAQ (reference sequence). Trimming left V 4 bases short and J 8 bases short, with 18 bases between. The CDR3 protein is CASSSTGGGPHEQFF. Here the CDR3 DNA reads TGTGCCAGCAGCTCCACGGGGGGCGGGCCCCATGAGCAGTTCTTC.

This chain joins TRBV30 and TRBJ2-2; no clear D. The CDR3 contains 13 residues. Trimming cost V 0 bases and J 5 bases, with 7 bases left between them. Germline-derived CDR1 and CDR2 are GTSNPN and SVGIG (reference sequence). CDR3 loop: CAWSVLGTGELFF. CDR3 in DNA: TGTGCCTGGAGTGTACTCGGGACCGGGGAGCTGTTTTTT.

This clone has just one count. The V call is TRBV18, the J call TRBJ2-7; 7 positions match TRBD2. The V segment lost 2 bases and the J segment 3 bases; nucleotides outside the gene matches: 4. Germline lookup yields CDR1 KGHSH and CDR2 LQKENI. This CDR3 comprises 14 residues. Here the CDR3 DNA reads TGTGCCAGCTCACCAACCGGGACTAACTACGAGCAGTACTTC. This gives the protein CASSPTGTNYEQYF.

The chain combines TRBV19 with TRBJ2-5; TRBD2 is a possible D gene (5 bases). Deletions cut 1 base from V and 5 bases from J, with 8 bases between. This CDR3 has 13 amino acids. Germline lookup yields CDR1 LNHDA and CDR2 SQIVND (reference sequence). CDR3 bases: TGTGCCAGTAGTATAGCGGGGTCGGAGACCCAGTACTTC. Translated: CASSIAGSETQYF.

The chain joins TRBV29-1 to TRBJ1-1, with D perhaps matching TRBD1 (6 bases). Germline CDR1 SQVTM, CDR2 ANQGSEA. The CDR3 is made up of 14 amino acids. The V and J ends lost 6 bases and 4 bases respectively, with 18 bases between them. In DNA, the CDR3 is TGCAGCGTGGGAGGGGGGGGCTCTTTCACTGAAGCTTTCTTT. This translates into CSVGGGGSFTEAFF.

The V gene is TRBV11-3, the J gene TRBJ2-1; 10 nucleotides align to TRBD1. This CDR3 has 17 amino acids. Germline values: CDR1 SGHNT, CDR2 YENEEA. Trimming cost V 0 bases and J 4 bases; bases outside gene matches: 6. The CDR3 protein is CASSLEGDRGSYNEQFF. The CDR3 nucleotides are TGTGCCAGCAGCTTAGAAGGGGACAGGGGATCTTACAATGAGCAGTTCTTC.